This T cell receptor beta chain emerged from a study of OX40 agonist ivuxolimab in advanced cancers. Study summary: Ivuxolimab, which is an agonistic anti-OX40 (CD134) antibody, was administered to the patients.

The study, taken as a whole, reports: The antigens recognized by the expanded peripheral T cells, that is their antigen specificity, were not determined. More expanded clones were seen, on average, in CD8+ T cells than in CD4+.

About this clone: The antigen is not known.

The germline gives CDR1 MDHEN, CDR2 SYDVKM. The CDR3 length is 16 residues. Trimming removed 5 bases from V and 5 bases from J; junction bases left unmatched: 12. Sequenced by immunoSEQ multiplex PCR; TCRdb stores in-frame clones only, minus some. The table includes tens of thousands of clones, approximately 85% detected once. Source: CD4+ or CD8+ T cells sorted from blood, taken in a trial of the OX40 agonist ivuxolimab. The rearrangement links TRBV28 to TRBJ2-7, with 10 bases lining up with TRBD2. This TCR derives from an adult with an advanced solid tumor such as melanoma, head and neck, liver or kidney cancer. CDR3 DNA sequence: TGTGCCAGCAGTCCCTCTCTAGCGGGAGTCGGGGACGAGCAGTACTTC. This codes for CASSPSLAGVGDEQYF.